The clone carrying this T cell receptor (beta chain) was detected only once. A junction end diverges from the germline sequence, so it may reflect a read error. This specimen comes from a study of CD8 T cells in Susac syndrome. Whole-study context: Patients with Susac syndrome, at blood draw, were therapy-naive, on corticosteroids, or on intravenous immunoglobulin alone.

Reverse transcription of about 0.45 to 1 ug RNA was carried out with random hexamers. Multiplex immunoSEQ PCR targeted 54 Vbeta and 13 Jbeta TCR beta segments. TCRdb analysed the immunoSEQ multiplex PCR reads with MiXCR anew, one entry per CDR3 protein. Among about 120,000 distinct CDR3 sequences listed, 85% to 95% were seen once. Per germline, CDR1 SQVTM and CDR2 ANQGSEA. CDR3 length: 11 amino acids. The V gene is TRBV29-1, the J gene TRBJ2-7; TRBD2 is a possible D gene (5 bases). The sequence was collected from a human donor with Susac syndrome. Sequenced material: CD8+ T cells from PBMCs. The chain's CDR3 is CSVEVDFVISF. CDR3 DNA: TGCAGCGTTGAGGTGGACTTTGTGATTTCCTTC.